This T cell receptor (beta chain) was found in a study of shared clonotypes between healthy human individuals. The deep-level immunoSEQ assay was used. The method was immunoSEQ multiplex PCR; TCRdb's version includes in-frame clones alone and lacks a portion of them. This table holds 1,500,000 or so clones, roughly 97% found once. Trimming cost V 0 bases and J 3 bases, with 4 bases left between them. Per the germline V gene, CDR1 is KGHSH and CDR2 is LQKENI. This CDR3 contains 13 residues. Notes on this clone: Its antigen is not known. This may be a read error, as it is one base from a much larger clone. This sample includes further DNA sequences coding for the same CDR3.

Study-wide findings and caveats: Generally, estimated richness proved larger in naive subsets than it did in memory subsets.

CD4+ cells yielded CD45RA+ naive and CD45RA-negative memory subsets. Sequenced: naive CD4+ T cells sorted from blood. Subset in this sample: CD45RA+ positively selected. This clonotype originated in a man aged 30 to 39 in good health. The chain links TRBV18 to TRBJ2-3, with D unclear. As DNA, the CDR3 is TGTGCCAGCTCACCACCTAGTACAGATACGCAGTATTTT. The encoded protein is CASSPPSTDTQYF.